This entry lists 13 T cell receptor beta chains sequenced from one sample in a study of T cells in Graves' hyperthyroidism and ophthalmopathy. RNA transcripts were the template for amplifying TCR beta CDR3 regions. With the HTBI primer set, the TCR CDR3 went through a first round of RT-PCR. TCRdb passed the multiplex PCR reads through MiXCR, listing each CDR3 protein once. Of about 280,000 distinct CDR3 sequences detected, less than 30% appear once; the ten largest clones hold approximately 30%. What was sequenced was blood. Receptors were obtained from a man between 40 and 49 years old with Graves' hyperthyroidism that later progressed to Graves' ophthalmopathy.

CDR3 in amino acids: CASIPGGHSNQPQHF. The CDR3 bases are TGTGCCAGCATTCCAGGGGGACATAGCAATCAGCCCCAGCATTTT. This sequence joins TRBV6-2 or TRBV6-3 and TRBJ1-5; 7 nucleotides line up with TRBD1. The CDR3 has 15 amino acids. CDR1 MNHEY and CDR2 SVGEGT come from the germline V gene. Trimming removed 7 bases from V and 0 bases from J; junction bases left unmatched: 6.

This clonotype was counted a single time. The chain joins TRBV12-3 or TRBV12-4 to TRBJ1-1; D is unclear. This CDR3 comprises 15 residues. V dropped 6 bases and J dropped 2 bases, with 16 bases sitting between them. The CDR3 sequence: CASRDRYVVNTEAFF. The DNA for the CDR3 is TGTGCCAGCAGGGACCGGTACGTCGTAAACACTGAAGCTTTCTTT.

Many counts were recorded for this clonotype. V usage is TRBV19 and J usage is TRBJ2-5; D not resolved. The length of the CDR3 is 13 residues. V gave up 7 bases and J gave up 4 bases, with 13 bases separating them. Germline CDR1 is LNHDA and CDR2 is SQIVND (reference sequence). DNA for the CDR3: TGTGCCAGTAACCCATTGCCCCGAGAGACCCAGTACTTC. Protein: CASNPLPRETQYF.

This clonotype showed up many times. The chain carries TRBV6-1 and TRBJ2-5, with 7 bases aligning to TRBD1. CDR1 MNHNS and CDR2 SASEGT come from the germline V gene. Germline trimming cut 5 bases from V and 0 bases from J; bases unmatched to any gene: 9. The CDR3 contains 16 residues. DNA for the CDR3: TGTGCCAGCAGTACAGGGGACCACAGCTACCAAGAGACCCAGTACTTC. Its translation is CASSTGDHSYQETQYF.

This clonotype has a count of ten or more. V and J are TRBV24-1 and TRBJ2-2, with D hard to call. Trimming stripped 2 bases from V and 4 bases from J, with 16 bases between. The length of the CDR3 is 17 residues. CDR1 is KGHDR, CDR2 SFDVKD, per germline. CDR3 loop: CATSDSTSRGGTGELFF. The CDR3 DNA sequence: TGTGCCACCAGTGATTCCACCAGCAGAGGTGGCACCGGGGAGCTGTTTTTT.

The table lists this clonotype with many counts. The chain joins TRBV29-1 to TRBJ2-2, with 7 bases that match TRBD2. Germline values: CDR1 SQVTM, CDR2 ANQGSEA. Losses at the gene ends were 6 bases for V and 7 bases for J; bases not matched to a gene: 11. The CDR3 contains 14 residues. CDR3 amino acids: CSVVGASGDGELFF. CDR3 in DNA: TGCAGCGTCGTTGGGGCTAGCGGTGACGGGGAGCTGTTTTTT.

This clonotype was recorded many times. The V gene is TRBV12-3 or TRBV12-4, the J gene TRBJ2-3, with 7 nucleotides matching TRBD2. J lost 1 base, V lost 5 bases, and 6 bases had no gene match. The CDR3 is 15 amino acids. CDR3 sequence reads: CASSTSVPGTDTQYF. The CDR3 bases are TGTGCCAGCAGTACTAGCGTTCCAGGCACAGATACGCAGTATTTT.

This clonotype came up many times. This chain joins TRBV6-5 and TRBJ2-7; D is possibly TRBD2 (6 bases). V lost 4 bases, J lost 7 bases, and 17 bases lay in between. This CDR3 is 14 amino acids long. In germline, CDR1 is MNHEY, CDR2 SVGAGI. The CDR3 DNA sequence: TGTGCCAGCAGTTTTCGTCAGGGACGGGAGGAGCAGTACTTC. Translating it yields CASSFRQGREEQYF.

This clonotype was picked up many times. The chain couples TRBV5-1 to TRBJ2-7; D is possibly TRBD1 (6 bases). Trimming stripped 0 bases from V and 5 bases from J, with 15 bases between. The CDR3 is made up of 15 amino acids. Germline V gene data show CDR1 as SGHRS and CDR2 as YFSETQ. The CDR3 reads CASSLEWGQFHEQYF. The CDR3 bases are TGCGCCAGCAGCTTGGAGTGGGGGCAGTTCCACGAGCAGTACTTC. Full variable domain (outside the CDR3, taken from reference TRBV5-1 and TRBJ2-7): KAGVTQTPRYLIKTRGQQVTLSCSPISGHRSVSWYQQTPGQGLQFLFEYFSETQRNKGNFPGRFSGRQFSNSRSEMNVSTLELGDSALYLCASSLEWGQFHEQYFGPGTRLTVT.

This clonotype was counted ten times or more. The J gene is TRBJ2-4, the V gene TRBV5-1, with TRBD2 matching 7 bases. In germline, CDR1 is SGHRS, CDR2 YFSETQ. V gave up 3 bases and J gave up 8 bases; unmatched junction bases: 11. The CDR3 is 15 amino acids. In DNA form, the CDR3 reads TGCGCCAGCAGCTCTGCCCCTGGGGCGGGGGACATTCAGTACTTC. Encoded protein: CASSSAPGAGDIQYF.

The chain couples TRBV28 to TRBJ1-2; D gene ambiguous. The CDR3 is 11 residues long. The V gene's germline CDR1 is MDHEN and CDR2 SYDVKM. The CDR3 bases are TGTGCTGGATATGGGGAATATGGCTACACCTTC. Translation gives CAGYGEYGYTF.

The sample holds a few counts of this clonotype. This sequence joins TRBV5-1 and TRBJ1-1, with 7 bases that match TRBD1. Germline values: CDR1 SGHRS, CDR2 YFSETQ. This CDR3 region has 13 residues. With 0 bases clipped from V and 10 bases from J, the junction kept 6 bases outside the gene matches. CDR3 protein: CASSLDSTGLAFF. CDR3 nucleotide sequence: TGCGCCAGCAGCTTGGATTCGACAGGGCTAGCTTTCTTT.

This clonotype came up many times. The gene calls are TRBV20-1 and TRBJ1-2; possibly TRBD1 for D (6 bases). The CDR3 extends over 12 amino acids. CDR1 and CDR2 (germline): DFQATT, SNEGSKA (reference sequence). V dropped 0 bases and J dropped 7 bases, with 9 bases sitting between them. The CDR3 DNA is TGCAGTGCTAGAGAATACAGGGTTGGCTACACCTTC. As protein: CSAREYRVGYTF.